This is a list of T cell receptor beta chains from one sample in a study of regulatory T cells in long-lasting Graves disease. TCRdb called the multiplex PCR reads again in MiXCR, with one record for every CDR3 protein. The repertoire holds about 470,000 distinct CDR3 sequences, with around 21% as singletons. The specimen comprised peripheral blood mononuclear cells (PBMCs), sampled when the disease was refractory, from a patient treated with antithyroid drugs. The receptors stem from a female donor with Graves disease. CDR3s include the opening cysteine and the closing phenylalanine or tryptophan. The D gene is left open where the match is weak. Only part of the rows carry a size: once, few, many, or a class if the clone is expanded.

V	J	size	D	CDR3	DNA
TRBV20-1	TRBJ2-3	NA	NA	CSASPAGTHTDTQYF	TGCAGTGCTAGTCCCGCGGGGACGCACACAGATACGCAGTATTTT
TRBV28	TRBJ1-2	many	NA	CASSPPGAYGYTF	TGTGCCAGCAGCCCCCCCGGGGCCTATGGCTACACCTTC
TRBV7-8	TRBJ1-4	NA	NA	CASSPHRDQNEKLFF	TGTGCCAGCAGCCCTCACCGGGACCAAAATGAAAAACTGTTTTTT
TRBV6-1	TRBJ1-5	few	NA	CASSPQGRYSNQPQHF	TGTGCCAGCAGCCCACAGGGCCGGTATAGCAATCAGCCCCAGCATTTT
TRBV29-1	TRBJ2-2	many	NA	CSVAGGHDTGELFF	TGCAGCGTTGCGGGGGGACATGACACCGGGGAGCTGTTTTTT
TRBV15	TRBJ1-5	many	TRBD1	CATSRDRGQALQPQHF	TGTGCCACCAGCAGAGATCGTGGACAGGCACTTCAGCCCCAGCATTTT
TRBV27	TRBJ2-1	few	TRBD1	CASSPWTGADNEQFF	TGTGCCAGCAGTCCGTGGACAGGGGCCGACAATGAGCAGTTCTTC
TRBV19	TRBJ1-2	few	NA	CASSIGTPYGYTF	TGTGCCAGTAGTATAGGAACACCCTATGGCTACACCTTC
TRBV6-9	TRBJ2-7	NA	NA	CASSYAYGGQSYEQYF	TGTGCCAGCAGTTACGCCTACGGGGGACAGTCTTACGAGCAGTACTTC
TRBV29-1	TRBJ1-1	NA	TRBD1	CSVGTGSNTEAFF	TGCAGCGTTGGGACAGGGTCGAACACTGAAGCTTTCTTT
TRBV20-1	TRBJ2-7	many	TRBD2	CSARDRGAGVWEEQYF	TGCAGTGCTAGAGATAGAGGAGCGGGAGTATGGGAAGAGCAGTACTTC
TRBV28	TRBJ1-3	many	NA	CASSPLIGPAGGYGNTIYF	TGTGCCAGCAGTCCCCTAATCGGCCCAGCGGGGGGTTATGGAAACACCATATATTTT
TRBV7-2	TRBJ2-5	many	TRBD1	CASSLGQGEETQYF	TGTGCCAGCAGCTTAGGGCAGGGGGAAGAGACCCAGTACTTC
TRBV29-1	TRBJ2-2	few	TRBD1	CSVEDRGRIGELFF	TGCAGCGTTGAAGACAGGGGGCGAATAGGGGAGCTGTTTTTT
TRBV6-1	TRBJ1-5	few	NA	CASNFQGRQNQPQHF	TGTGCCAGCAACTTCCAGGGACGGCAAAATCAGCCCCAGCATTTT
TRBV7-9	TRBJ1-1	few	TRBD1	CASSLAGGDSPEAFF	TGTGCCAGCAGCTTAGCCGGGGGGGACAGCCCTGAAGCTTTCTTT
TRBV13	TRBJ1-1	few	NA	CASSPRSHTEAFF	TGTGCCAGCAGCCCCCGGAGCCACACTGAAGCTTTCTTT